This T cell receptor beta chain was found in a study of shared clonotypes between healthy human individuals. Whole-study results and caveats: In general, naive subsets displayed greater estimated richness than memory subsets did. The study found lower generation probabilities in non-shared clonotypes than in those shared by all four donors. Clonotypes that were shared across a few donors made up approximately 5% of naive CD4 clonotypes.

Notes on this clone: Antigen unknown.

Libraries were prepared by immunoSEQ multiplex PCR; TCRdb keeps only in-frame clonotypes and omits some of them. Seen here are some 2.1 million clones, over 85% observed once, and the top ten hold more than 0.1%. The sample consisted of naive CD4+ T cells sorted from blood. As to subset: CD45RA+ positively selected. This sequence was found in a man aged 18 to 29 in good health.

This CDR3 is CASTLPSTAYEQYF. The CDR3 bases are TGTGCCAGCACCCTTCCATCGACAGCCTACGAGCAGTACTTC. The chain uses TRBV28 and TRBJ2-7; D perhaps matches TRBD1 (5 bases). Germline values: CDR1 MDHEN, CDR2 SYDVKM. Trimming removed 7 bases at V and 2 bases at J, with 15 bases between. The CDR3 spans 14 residues.